This record looks at one T cell receptor (beta chain) sequence and its context. Its target is unknown. Sequencing of the DNA from cultured CD4+ T cells was carried out with the Oncomine TCR Beta short-read assay. Scientists extracted genomic DNA from CD4+ T cells grown in culture. TCRdb analysed the PCR reads with MiXCR anew, one entry per CDR3 protein. This sample has thousands of distinct CDR3 sequences, with 24% found just once. The record originates from a study of vaccination and CD4 T cells after COVID-19. The wider study: Four females and six males made up the convalescents, with two Hispanic. The control cultures got either a CEFX pool, an HIV-1 Nef pool, or no peptide at all.

Overall study findings and caveats: In convalescent patients, a median around 86% of reactive clones appeared only post-vaccination.

Treatment in this sample: roughly 10-day PBMC culture with coronavirus spike peptide pools or control peptides (ViraFEST assay). Prior to the COVID-19 pandemic (2011-2018), the unexposed donor's CD4+ T cells were collected. This CDR3 has 12 amino acids. Germline V gene data show CDR1 as DFQATT and CDR2 as SNEGSKA (reference sequence). V gave up 5 bases and J gave up 10 bases, with 15 bases separating them. Sequencing input: CD4+ T cells from blood, cultured in vitro. The V gene is TRBV20-1, the J gene TRBJ2-1; D is possibly TRBD2 (5 bases). The source of this sequence is a human donor in good health. CDR3: CSASGLSAEQFF. CDR3 bases: TGCAGTGCTTCTGGACTCTCCGCGGAGCAGTTCTTC.